Below, one TCR beta chain is given with its context. Its target is unknown. Every bit of the isolated RNA underwent reverse transcription, so sequencing read expressed TCRB transcripts. The repertoire was sequenced with immunoSEQ multiplex PCR; TCRdb's copy has only in-frame clones and lacks some. There are 600,000 or so clones in the sample; roughly 13% occur only once, and 0.03% to 0.04% lies in the top ten. The germline V gene encodes CDR1 SQVTM and CDR2 ANQGSEA. This CDR3 has 13 amino acids. V trimming: 8 bases; J trimming: 3 bases; junction bases outside the gene matches: 8. This entry is derived from a study of beta chain features in type 1 diabetes. About the research overall: No patient-donor differences in age, gender, total cells or subset yield. Study-level points and caveats: Using cDNA template may skew counts toward highly expressing activated cells. Moderate yet significant TCRB CDR3 shortening was seen in Type 1 diabetes patients in all four CD4+ subsets.

This clonotype was obtained from a young man with type 1 diabetes. The sample taken for sequencing was naive CD4+ T cells from blood. V gene TRBV29-1 combines with J gene TRBJ2-3; 7 bases map to TRBD2. CDR3 protein: CSFQIGRTDTQYF. The CDR3 nucleotides are TGCAGCTTCCAAATCGGGAGGACAGATACGCAGTATTTT.